This T cell receptor (beta chain) was sequenced in a study of TIL therapy for anti-PD-1-resistant metastatic lung cancer. For the study at large: Tumors carried a median about 1.6 non-synonymous mutations per megabase.

This CDR3 is 14 amino acids long. From germline, CDR1 is MNHEY and CDR2 SVGAGI. V lost 5 bases to trimming and J lost 6 bases, with 14 bases between them. Time point: pre-treatment sample, taken before nivolumab and TIL therapy. Patients were adults with stage 4 NSCLC. Sequencing used immunoSEQ v3. Method: immunoSEQ multiplex PCR; TCRdb's copy keeps in-frame clones and lacks some. The sample has 55,000 to 65,000 clones, about 70% seen once; the top ten hold about 2%. The sample was blood, taken at baseline. The chain recombines TRBV6-5 with TRBJ2-1; possibly TRBD1 for D (6 bases). This clonotype was sampled from a person aged 25 to 85 with non-small cell lung cancer. CDR3 sequence: CASSRRQAVNEQFF. CDR3 bases: TGTGCCAGCAGTCGAAGACAGGCGGTCAATGAGCAGTTCTTC.